A single T cell receptor (beta chain) is shown here with its context. Germline CDR1 is MDHEN and CDR2 is SYDVKM. The CDR3 is made up of 18 amino acids. Between the trimmed V and J ends, which lost 3 bases and 5 bases, there was a span of 25 bases. This entry comes from a study of T cells in Graves' hyperthyroidism and ophthalmopathy. Amplified TCR beta CDR3 regions derived from RNA transcripts. The TCR CDR3 was amplified in a first-round RT-PCR using the HTBI primer set. From the multiplex PCR reads, TCRdb called clonotypes with MiXCR, one entry per CDR3 protein. The sample carries 530,000 or so distinct CDR3 sequences, 24% recorded once.

The TCR was taken from a woman in her 30s with Graves' ophthalmopathy. Sequenced: blood. V gene TRBV28 combines with J gene TRBJ1-2; D is perhaps TRBD1 (5 bases). CDR3 in amino acids: CASSFQPRWQGIRYGYTF. The CDR3 coding sequence is TGTGCCAGCAGTTTCCAACCGAGGTGGCAGGGAATCCGTTATGGCTACACCTTC.